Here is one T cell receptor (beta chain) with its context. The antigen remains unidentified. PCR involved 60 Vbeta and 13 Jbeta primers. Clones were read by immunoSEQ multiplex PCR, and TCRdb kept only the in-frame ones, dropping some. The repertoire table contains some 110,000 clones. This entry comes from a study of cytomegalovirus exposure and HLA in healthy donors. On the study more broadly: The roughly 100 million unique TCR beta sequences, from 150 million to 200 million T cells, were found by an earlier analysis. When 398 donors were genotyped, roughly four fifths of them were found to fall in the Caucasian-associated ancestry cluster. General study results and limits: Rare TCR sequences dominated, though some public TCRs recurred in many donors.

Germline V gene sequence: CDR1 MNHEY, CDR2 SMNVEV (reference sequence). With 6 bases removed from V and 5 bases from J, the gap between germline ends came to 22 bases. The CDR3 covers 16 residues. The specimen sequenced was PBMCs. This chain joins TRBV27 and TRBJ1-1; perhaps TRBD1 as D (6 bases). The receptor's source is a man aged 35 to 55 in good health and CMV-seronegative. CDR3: CASRPGTTFGLTEAFF. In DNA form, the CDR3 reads TGTGCCAGCAGACCCGGGACAACTTTTGGGTTGACTGAAGCTTTCTTT.